The subject of this entry is one TCR beta chain. This sample is part of a study of control samples from healthy donors and cancer patients. The CDR3 has 16 residues. Repertoires were generated with immunoSEQ multiplex PCR, while TCRdb's copy carries only in-frame clones and drops some. The table lists 95,000 to 130,000 clones, nearly 95% of them singletons. The sequenced material came from blood. The origin of this receptor is a man aged 25-45 years in good health. V is TRBV12-2 and J is TRBJ1-6; the DNA was not used to check the table's D call, TRBD1. TRBV12-2 is assigned pseudogene status. CDR3 loop: CASRSPPWPYNSPLHF. The CDR3 DNA is TGTGCAAGTCGCTCCCCCCCCTGGCCGTATAATTCACCCCTCCACTTT.